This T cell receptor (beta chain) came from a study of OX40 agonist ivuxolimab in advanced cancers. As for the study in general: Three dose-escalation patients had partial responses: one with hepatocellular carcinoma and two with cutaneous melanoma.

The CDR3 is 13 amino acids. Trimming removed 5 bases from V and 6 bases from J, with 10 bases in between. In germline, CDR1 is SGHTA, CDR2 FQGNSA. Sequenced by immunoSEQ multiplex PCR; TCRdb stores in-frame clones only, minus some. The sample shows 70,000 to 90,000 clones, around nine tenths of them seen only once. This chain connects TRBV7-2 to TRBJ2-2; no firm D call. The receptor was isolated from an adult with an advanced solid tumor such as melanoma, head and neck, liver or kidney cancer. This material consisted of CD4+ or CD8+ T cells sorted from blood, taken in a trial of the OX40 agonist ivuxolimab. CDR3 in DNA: TGTGCCAGCAGCCCCGTCCGCTCCGGGGAGCTGTTTTTT. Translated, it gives CASSPVRSGELFF.